The entry below gives a single T cell receptor beta chain sequence along with its context. The antigen is not known. Only in-frame clones appear in the TCRdb table, and some are missing; sequencing was by immunoSEQ multiplex PCR. Found here are some 2,000,000 clones, approximately 94% of them singletons; the top ten hold more than 0.1%. This sample is drawn from a study of shared clonotypes between healthy human individuals. Whole-study findings and limits: Sharing across four donors was highest in naive CD4 (roughly 5%) and lowest in memory CD8 (approximately 0.4%).

This receptor was taken from a man aged 18-30 years in good health. The material sequenced was naive CD4+ T cells sorted from blood. The subset: CD45RA+ positively selected.

CDR3: CASSRETFNQPQHF. CDR3 coding DNA: TGTGCCAGCAGTAGGGAAACCTTTAATCAGCCCCAGCATTTT. The genes are TRBV2 and TRBJ1-5; D gene uncertain. The V end was cut by 5 bases, the J end by 4 bases, with 12 bases between. The CDR3 is 14 amino acids. CDR1 and CDR2 from the germline V gene are SNHLY and FYNNEI.